The 18 T cell receptor beta chains in this list originate from one sample, sequenced in a study of cytomegalovirus exposure and HLA in healthy donors. The PCR employed 60 Vbeta primers together with 13 Jbeta primers. Profiling relied on immunoSEQ multiplex PCR, and the TCRdb table lists in-frame clones only, not all of them. The sample shows some 160,000 clones, 75% to 90% of them seen only once. The specimen sequenced was PBMCs. The origin of the receptors is a woman aged 18 to 35 in good health and CMV-seronegative.

This clone has only one observation. CDR3 loop: CASSYSPSVMEGYTF. CDR3 DNA sequence: TGTGCCAGCAGTTACTCGCCCTCGGTGATGGAGGGCTACACCTTC. V usage is TRBV6-6 and J usage is TRBJ1-2; D call uncertain. Germline CDR1 MNHNY, CDR2 SVGAGI (reference sequence). The CDR3 is 15 amino acids. Trimming shortened V by 0 bases and J by 8 bases, and 16 bases separated the two germline ends.

The V call is TRBV6-1, the J call TRBJ1-2; D call uncertain. This CDR3 has 12 amino acids. Trimming cost V 3 bases and J 8 bases, with 10 bases left between them. The germline V gene encodes CDR1 MNHNS and CDR2 SASEGT. The CDR3 coding sequence is TGTGCCAGCAGTGAGAGTTCATTAGGCTACACCTTC. This gives the protein CASSESSLGYTF.

This chain joins TRBV5-6 and TRBJ1-5, with 8 bases fitting TRBD1. The ends lost 0 bases at V and 6 bases at J; junction bases unmatched: 2. The CDR3 has 14 residues. Germline CDR1 is SGHDT and CDR2 is YYEEEE. CDR3 sequence reads: CASSLAGGGQPQHF. The CDR3 DNA reads TGTGCCAGCAGCTTGGCAGGGGGCGGTCAGCCCCAGCATTTT.

The chain links TRBV19 to TRBJ2-7, with a weak D call TRBD2 (5 bases). V lost 3 bases to trimming and J lost 3 bases, with 12 bases between them. CDR3 length: 14 amino acids. Looked up from germline, CDR1 is LNHDA and CDR2 is SQIVND (reference sequence). The CDR3 loop reads CASSIPGSSYEQYF. DNA of the CDR3: TGTGCCAGTAGTATTCCGGGGAGCAGCTACGAGCAGTACTTC.

The CDR3 loop is CASSFRQGIYSPLHF. The CDR3 DNA is TGTGCCAGCAGCTTTCGACAGGGGATTTATTCACCCCTCCACTTT. The rearrangement links TRBV11-2 to TRBJ1-6; TRBD1 agrees at 8 bases. Trimming cost V 3 bases and J 8 bases; bases outside gene matches: 6. This CDR3 is built from 15 residues. The germline V gene encodes CDR1 SGHAT and CDR2 FQNNGV.

This chain joins TRBV28 and TRBJ2-1; 13 bases match TRBD2. From germline, CDR1 is MDHEN and CDR2 SYDVKM. The CDR3 is 13 residues long. J lost 15 bases, V lost 5 bases, and 7 bases had no gene match. The DNA for the CDR3 is TGTGCCAGCAGTCTGGGACTAGCGGGACGGGCGTTCTTC. It encodes CASSLGLAGRAFF.

With regard to this clone: The same CDR3 arises from other DNA sequences in this sample as well. This chain links TRBV19 with TRBJ1-6; 7 nucleotides match TRBD1. Per germline, CDR1 LNHDA and CDR2 SQIVND (reference sequence). Trimming cost V 4 bases and J 6 bases; bases outside gene matches: 3. The CDR3 loop spans 14 amino acids. CDR3 nucleotide sequence: TGTGCCAGTAGTACAACAGGGGTTAATTCACCCCTCCACTTT. It yields the protein CASSTTGVNSPLHF.

The rearrangement links TRBV2 to TRBJ1-4, with TRBD1 as a possible D gene (6 bases). The V end was cut by 3 bases, the J end by 5 bases, with 13 bases between. The CDR3 loop spans 15 amino acids. From germline, CDR1 is SNHLY and CDR2 FYNNEI. This CDR3 reads CASSDPGDNNEKLFF. The CDR3 DNA follows: TGTGCCAGCAGTGATCCAGGGGATAACAATGAAAAACTGTTTTTT.

This chain links TRBV19 with TRBJ1-2; D gene ambiguous. This CDR3 region has 11 residues. Germline V gives CDR1 LNHDA, CDR2 SQIVND (reference sequence). Deletions cut 1 base from V and 5 bases from J, with 2 bases between. The CDR3, as DNA: TGTGCCAGTAGTATAGCATATGGCTACACCTTC. It specifies CASSIAYGYTF. Full variable domain (outside the CDR3, taken from reference TRBV19 and TRBJ1-2): DGGITQSPKYLFRKEGQNVTLSCEQNLNHDAMYWYRQDPGQGLRLIYYSQIVNDFQKGDIAEGYSVSREKKESFPLTVTSAQKNPTAFYLCASSIAYGYTFGSGTRLTVV.

The chain links TRBV18 to TRBJ2-1, with TRBD2 identical over 10 bases. Germline V gives CDR1 KGHSH, CDR2 LQKENI. There are 20 residues in the CDR3. V lost 6 bases to trimming and J lost 0 bases; unmatched junction nucleotides: 17. Written as DNA, the CDR3 is TGTGCCAGCTCTCTTAACAACGGAGCGGGGGGGAGGAGCTCCTACAATGAGCAGTTCTTC. Translating it yields CASSLNNGAGGRSSYNEQFF.

Written as DNA, the CDR3 is TGTGCCAGCAGTCCGACAGTCCTCTCCTACGAGCAGTACTTC. Its protein product is CASSPTVLSYEQYF. The chain carries TRBV2 and TRBJ2-7; D is perhaps TRBD1 (5 bases). This CDR3 has 14 residues. Trimming took off 5 bases at V and 0 bases at J, with 11 bases between the two ends. Germline CDR1 SNHLY, CDR2 FYNNEI.

The gene calls are TRBV5-4 and TRBJ1-2, with a weak D call TRBD1 (6 bases). CDR1 is SGHNT and CDR2 is YYREEE in the germline V gene (reference sequence). The length of the CDR3 is 18 residues. The V end lost 2 bases, the J end lost 7 bases, and 27 bases lay between the germline ends. The CDR3 bases are TGTGCCAGCAGCTTTACCCCGGTATTTAACAGGGAATTAGGTGGCTACACCTTC. This translates into CASSFTPVFNRELGGYTF.

Only a few counts were recorded for this clone. The genes are TRBV11-2 and TRBJ1-5, with TRBD1 as a possible D gene (5 bases). The CDR3 has 14 residues. V was clipped by 4 bases and J by 6 bases, with 13 bases between them. Germline CDR1 is SGHAT and CDR2 is FQNNGV. This CDR3 is CASSSQGLGQPQHF. The CDR3 nucleotides read TGTGCCAGCAGCTCCCAGGGTTTAGGTCAGCCCCAGCATTTT.

V and J are TRBV28 and TRBJ2-7, with D maybe TRBD2 (6 bases). Germline V gives CDR1 MDHEN, CDR2 SYDVKM. V dropped 7 bases and J dropped 2 bases, with 18 bases sitting between them. There are 15 residues in the CDR3. CDR3 coding DNA: TGTGCCAGCAACCAACAGCGACTAGTCACCTACGAGCAGTACTTC. Protein sequence: CASNQQRLVTYEQYF. Full variable domain (outside the CDR3, taken from reference TRBV28 and TRBJ2-7): DVKVTQSSRYLVKRTGEKVFLECVQDMDHENMFWYRQDPGLGLRLIYFSYDVKMKEKGDIPEGYSVSREKKERFSLILESASTNQTSMYLCASNQQRLVTYEQYFGPGTRLTVT.

The chain combines TRBV2 with TRBJ1-2; D ambiguous. This CDR3 contains 14 residues. Germline V gives CDR1 SNHLY, CDR2 FYNNEI. With 8 bases removed from V and 5 bases from J, the gap between germline ends came to 18 bases. The CDR3 DNA reads as TGTGCCAGCTACTCGGTCCGGGAAGAGTATGGCTACACCTTC. This translates into CASYSVREEYGYTF.

The chain has TRBV5-1 and TRBJ2-5; TRBD1 matches 10 bases. V lost 4 bases, J lost 3 bases, and 6 bases stayed unmatched. Germline CDR1 and CDR2: SGHRS and YFSETQ. This CDR3 region has 15 residues. The CDR3, as DNA: TGCGCCAGCAGCGTGGGACAGGGGATGAAAGAGACCCAGTACTTC. It is translated as CASSVGQGMKETQYF.

The gene calls are TRBV6-5 and TRBJ1-3, with TRBD1 matching 7 bases. CDR1 is MNHEY, CDR2 SVGAGI, per germline. Trimming removed 7 bases from V and 0 bases from J; junction bases left unmatched: 6. This CDR3 is 15 amino acids long. The CDR3 nucleotides read TGTGCCAGCACCTCAGACAGGGTCTCTGGAAACACCATATATTTT. It codes for CASTSDRVSGNTIYF.

This clone came up once. The rearrangement joins TRBV10-2 to TRBJ1-3; D is ambiguous. With 8 bases removed from V and 0 bases from J, the gap between germline ends came to 11 bases. Germline-derived CDR1 and CDR2 are WSHSY and SAAADI. The CDR3 consists of 14 residues. The CDR3 nucleotides read TGCGCCAGCTTAAAGGAGAGCTCTGGAAACACCATATATTTT. Translating gives CASLKESSGNTIYF.